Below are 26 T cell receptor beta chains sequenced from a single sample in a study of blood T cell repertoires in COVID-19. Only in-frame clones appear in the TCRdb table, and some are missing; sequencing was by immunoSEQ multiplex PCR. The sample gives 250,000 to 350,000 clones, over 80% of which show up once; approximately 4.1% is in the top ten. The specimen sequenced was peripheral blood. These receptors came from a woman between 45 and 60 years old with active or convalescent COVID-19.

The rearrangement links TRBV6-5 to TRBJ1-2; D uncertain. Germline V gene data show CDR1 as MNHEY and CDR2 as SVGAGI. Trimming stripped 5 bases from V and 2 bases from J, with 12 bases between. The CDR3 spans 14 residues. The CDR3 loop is CASSPSSGNYGYTF. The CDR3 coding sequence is TGTGCCAGCAGTCCGTCATCGGGAAACTATGGCTACACCTTC.

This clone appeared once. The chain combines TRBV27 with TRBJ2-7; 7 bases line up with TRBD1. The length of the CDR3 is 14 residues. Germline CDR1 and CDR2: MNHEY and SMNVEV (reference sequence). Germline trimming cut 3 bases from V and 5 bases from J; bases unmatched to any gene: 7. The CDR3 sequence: CASSFRQGDHEQYF. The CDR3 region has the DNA TGTGCCAGCAGTTTCAGGCAGGGGGACCACGAGCAGTACTTC.

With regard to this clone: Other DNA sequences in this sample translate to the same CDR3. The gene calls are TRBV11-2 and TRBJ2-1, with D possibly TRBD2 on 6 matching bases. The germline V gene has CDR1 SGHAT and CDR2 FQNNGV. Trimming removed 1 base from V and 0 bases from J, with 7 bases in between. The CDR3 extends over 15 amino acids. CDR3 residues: CASSLAGSSYNEQFF. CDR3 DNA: TGTGCCAGCAGCTTAGCCGGGAGCTCCTACAATGAGCAGTTCTTC.

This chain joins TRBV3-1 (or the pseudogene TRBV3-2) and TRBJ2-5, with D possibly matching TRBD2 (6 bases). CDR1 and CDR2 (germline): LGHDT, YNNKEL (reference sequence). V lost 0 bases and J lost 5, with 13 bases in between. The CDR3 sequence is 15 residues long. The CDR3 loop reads CASSQDSKRVETQYF. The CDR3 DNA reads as TGTGCCAGCAGCCAAGATTCGAAGCGGGTTGAGACCCAGTACTTC.

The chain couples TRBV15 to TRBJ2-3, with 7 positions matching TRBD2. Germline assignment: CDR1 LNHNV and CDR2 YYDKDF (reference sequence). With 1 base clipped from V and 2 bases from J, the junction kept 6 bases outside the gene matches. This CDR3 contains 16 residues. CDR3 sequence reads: CATSRAAGTNTDTQYF. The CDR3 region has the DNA TGTGCCACCAGCAGAGCTGCCGGGACTAACACAGATACGCAGTATTTT.

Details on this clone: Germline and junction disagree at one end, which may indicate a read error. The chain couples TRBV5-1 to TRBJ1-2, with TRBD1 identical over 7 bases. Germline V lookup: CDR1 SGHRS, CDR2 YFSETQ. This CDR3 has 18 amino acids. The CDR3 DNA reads TGCGCCAGCAGCATTAGTCCCGGGACAGCGACCAGAAACTATGGCCACACCTTC. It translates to CASSISPGTATRNYGHTF.

The CDR3 loop is CASSESGSLSFF. The CDR3, as DNA: TGCGCCAGCAGTGAGTCTGGGAGTTTATCGTTTTTT. This rearrangement joins TRBV10-2 to TRBJ1-4; D is uncertain. Trimming cost V 0 bases and J 16 bases, with 12 bases left between them. Germline V gene data show CDR1 as WSHSY and CDR2 as SAAADI. The CDR3 consists of 12 residues.

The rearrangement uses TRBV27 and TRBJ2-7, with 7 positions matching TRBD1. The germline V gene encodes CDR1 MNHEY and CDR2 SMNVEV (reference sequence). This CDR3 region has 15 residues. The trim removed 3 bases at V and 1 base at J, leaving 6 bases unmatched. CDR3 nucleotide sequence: TGTGCCAGCAGTTTCCGACAGGGCAAGTCCTACGAGCAGTACTTC. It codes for CASSFRQGKSYEQYF.

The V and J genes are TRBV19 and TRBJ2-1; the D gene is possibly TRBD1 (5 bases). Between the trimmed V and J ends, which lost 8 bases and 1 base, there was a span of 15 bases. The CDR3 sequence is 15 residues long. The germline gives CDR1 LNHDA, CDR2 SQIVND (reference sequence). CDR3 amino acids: CASSRVGRSYNEQFF. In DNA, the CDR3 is TGTGCCAGTTCCAGGGTGGGCAGATCCTACAATGAGCAGTTCTTC.

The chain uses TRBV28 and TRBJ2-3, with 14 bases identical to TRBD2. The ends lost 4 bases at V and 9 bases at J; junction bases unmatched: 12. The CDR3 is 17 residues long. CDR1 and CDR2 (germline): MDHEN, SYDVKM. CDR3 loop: CASSSTSGRAHEVTQYF. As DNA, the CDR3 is TGTGCCAGCAGTTCGACTAGCGGGAGGGCCCATGAAGTCACGCAGTATTTT.

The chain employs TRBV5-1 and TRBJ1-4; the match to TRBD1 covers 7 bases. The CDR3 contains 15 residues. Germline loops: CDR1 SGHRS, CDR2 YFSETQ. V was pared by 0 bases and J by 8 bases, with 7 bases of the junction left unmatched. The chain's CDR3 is CASSLGGTVEEKLFF. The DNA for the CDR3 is TGCGCCAGCAGCTTGGGGGGGACAGTCGAAGAAAAACTGTTTTTT.

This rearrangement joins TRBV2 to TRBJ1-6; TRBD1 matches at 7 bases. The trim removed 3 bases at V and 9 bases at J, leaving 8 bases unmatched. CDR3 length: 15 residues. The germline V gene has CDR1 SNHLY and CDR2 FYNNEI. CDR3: CASSERGPGASPLHF. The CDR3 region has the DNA TGTGCCAGCAGTGAGAGGGGGCCAGGGGCTTCACCCCTCCACTTT.

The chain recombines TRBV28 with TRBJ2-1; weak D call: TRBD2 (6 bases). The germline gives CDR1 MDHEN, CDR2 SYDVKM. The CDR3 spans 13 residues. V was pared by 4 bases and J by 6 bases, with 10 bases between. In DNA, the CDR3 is TGTGCCAGCAGTTCTCTAGCGCCCAATGAGCAGTTCTTC. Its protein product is CASSSLAPNEQFF.

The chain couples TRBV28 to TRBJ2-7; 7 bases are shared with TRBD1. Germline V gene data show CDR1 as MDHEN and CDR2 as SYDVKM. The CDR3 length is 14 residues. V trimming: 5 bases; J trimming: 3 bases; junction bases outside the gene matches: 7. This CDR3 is CASSPWTGVYEQYF. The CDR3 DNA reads TGTGCCAGCAGTCCGTGGACAGGAGTCTACGAGCAGTACTTC.

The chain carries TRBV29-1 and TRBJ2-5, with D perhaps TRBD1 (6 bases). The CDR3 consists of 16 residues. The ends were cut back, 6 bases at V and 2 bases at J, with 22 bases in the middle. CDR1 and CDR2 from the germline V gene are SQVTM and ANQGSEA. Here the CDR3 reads CSVDDPTGLKQETQYF. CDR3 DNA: TGCAGCGTAGACGACCCGACAGGCCTGAAGCAAGAGACCCAGTACTTC.

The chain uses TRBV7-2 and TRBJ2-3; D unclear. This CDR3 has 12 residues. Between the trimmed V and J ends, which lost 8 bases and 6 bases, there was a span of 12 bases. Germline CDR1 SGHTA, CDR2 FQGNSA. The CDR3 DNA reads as TGTGCCAGCTCCCCCGAGGCCGATACGCAGTATTTT. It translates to CASSPEADTQYF.

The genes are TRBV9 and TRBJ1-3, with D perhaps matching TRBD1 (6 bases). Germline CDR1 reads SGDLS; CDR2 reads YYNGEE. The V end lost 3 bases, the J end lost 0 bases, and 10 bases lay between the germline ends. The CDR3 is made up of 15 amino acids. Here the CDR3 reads CASSATGISGNTIYF. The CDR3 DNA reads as TGTGCCAGCAGCGCCACAGGGATCTCTGGAAACACCATATATTTT.

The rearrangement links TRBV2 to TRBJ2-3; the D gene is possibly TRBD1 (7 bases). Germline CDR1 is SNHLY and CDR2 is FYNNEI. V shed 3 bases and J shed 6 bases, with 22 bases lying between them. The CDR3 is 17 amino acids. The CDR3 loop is CASSDGAGQRASDTQYF. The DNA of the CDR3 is TGTGCCAGCAGTGACGGTGCGGGACAGCGAGCCTCGGATACGCAGTATTTT.

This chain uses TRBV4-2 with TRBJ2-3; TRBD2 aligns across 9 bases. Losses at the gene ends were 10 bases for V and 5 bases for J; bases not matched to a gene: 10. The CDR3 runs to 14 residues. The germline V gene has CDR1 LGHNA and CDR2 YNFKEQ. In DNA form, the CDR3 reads TGTGCCATTGCGACTAGCGGCGGTGGAGATACGCAGTATTTT. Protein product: CAIATSGGGDTQYF.

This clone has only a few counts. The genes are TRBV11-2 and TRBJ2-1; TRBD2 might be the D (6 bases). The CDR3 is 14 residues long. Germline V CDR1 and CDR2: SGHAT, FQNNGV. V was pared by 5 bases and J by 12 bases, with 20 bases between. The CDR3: CASSPTGSFFRQFF. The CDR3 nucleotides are TGTGCCAGCAGCCCTACCGGGAGTTTCTTCAGGCAGTTCTTC.

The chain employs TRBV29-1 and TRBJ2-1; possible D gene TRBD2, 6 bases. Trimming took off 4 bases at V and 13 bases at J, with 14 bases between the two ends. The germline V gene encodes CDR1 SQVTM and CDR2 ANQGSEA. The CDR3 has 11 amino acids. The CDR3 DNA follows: TGCAGCGTTGTCCGGGGACTTTTTCAGTTCTTC. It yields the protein CSVVRGLFQFF.

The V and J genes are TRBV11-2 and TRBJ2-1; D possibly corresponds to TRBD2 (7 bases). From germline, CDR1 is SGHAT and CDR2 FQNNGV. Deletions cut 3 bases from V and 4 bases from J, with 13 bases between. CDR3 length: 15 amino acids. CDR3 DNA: TGTGCCAGCAGCTTTAGGGGGGGAACTTACAATGAGCAGTTCTTC. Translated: CASSFRGGTYNEQFF.

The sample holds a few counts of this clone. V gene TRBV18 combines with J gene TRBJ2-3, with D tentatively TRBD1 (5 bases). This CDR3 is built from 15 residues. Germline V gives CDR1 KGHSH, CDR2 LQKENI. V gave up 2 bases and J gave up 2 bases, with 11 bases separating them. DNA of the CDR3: TGTGCCAGCTCACCAGCAGGGTGGGACACAGATACGCAGTATTTT. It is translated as CASSPAGWDTDTQYF.

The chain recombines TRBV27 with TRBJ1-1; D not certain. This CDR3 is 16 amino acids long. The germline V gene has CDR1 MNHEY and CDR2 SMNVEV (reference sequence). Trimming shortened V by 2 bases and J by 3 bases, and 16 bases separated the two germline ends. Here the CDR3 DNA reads TGTGCCAGCAGTTTAGCGGGGTTTGGAGCGGACACTGAAGCTTTCTTT. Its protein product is CASSLAGFGADTEAFF.

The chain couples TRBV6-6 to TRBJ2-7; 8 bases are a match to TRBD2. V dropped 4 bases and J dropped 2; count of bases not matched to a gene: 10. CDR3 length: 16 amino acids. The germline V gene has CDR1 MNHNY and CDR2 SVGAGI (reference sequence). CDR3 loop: CASSSPPGGGTYEQYF. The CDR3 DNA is TGTGCCAGCAGTTCCCCACCCGGCGGGGGGACCTACGAGCAGTACTTC.

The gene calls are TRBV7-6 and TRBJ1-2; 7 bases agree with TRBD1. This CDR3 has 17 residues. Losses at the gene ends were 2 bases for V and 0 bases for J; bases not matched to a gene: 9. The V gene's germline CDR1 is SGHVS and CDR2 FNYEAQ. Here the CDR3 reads CASSLTPRDRANYGYTF. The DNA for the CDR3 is TGTGCCAGCAGCTTAACCCCCCGGGACAGAGCTAACTATGGCTACACCTTC.